This entry describes one T cell receptor beta chain. What it binds is not known. Using immunoSEQ multiplex PCR, the repertoire was profiled, and TCRdb retains in-frame clones only, with some absent. The table shows some 180,000 clones, with approximately 88% occurring only once. These data originate in a study of Ad26.COV2.S vaccination and SARS-CoV-2 variants. General study points: TCR breadth and depth estimates may have understated total T cell responses. While placebo recipients had lower spike-specific TCR breadth, vaccine recipients had more.

Source: peripheral blood, taken after recovery from COVID-19. The TCR was taken from a human donor who had recovered from COVID-19.

CDR3 coding DNA: TGTGCCAGCAGTTCAACCTTAAACAGGGTTTCGAACTACAATGAGCAGTTCTTC. It is translated as CASSSTLNRVSNYNEQFF. This chain uses TRBV28 with TRBJ2-1; possibly TRBD1 for D (6 bases). The CDR3 has 18 amino acids. The germline V gene has CDR1 MDHEN and CDR2 SYDVKM. Trimming stripped 4 bases from V and 3 bases from J, with 22 bases between.